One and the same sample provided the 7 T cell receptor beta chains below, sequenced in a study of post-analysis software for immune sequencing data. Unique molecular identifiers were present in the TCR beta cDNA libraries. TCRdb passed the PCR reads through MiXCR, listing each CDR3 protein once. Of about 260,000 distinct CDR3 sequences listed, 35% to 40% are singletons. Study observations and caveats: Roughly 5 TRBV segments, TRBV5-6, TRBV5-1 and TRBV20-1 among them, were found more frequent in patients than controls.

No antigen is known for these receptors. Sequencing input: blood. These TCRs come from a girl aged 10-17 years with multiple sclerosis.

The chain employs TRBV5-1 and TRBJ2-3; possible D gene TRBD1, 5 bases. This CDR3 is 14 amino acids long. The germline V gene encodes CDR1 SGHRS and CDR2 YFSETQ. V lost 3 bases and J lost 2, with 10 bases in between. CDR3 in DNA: TGCGCCAGCAGCTCCGACAGCCACACAGATACGCAGTATTTT. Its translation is CASSSDSHTDTQYF.

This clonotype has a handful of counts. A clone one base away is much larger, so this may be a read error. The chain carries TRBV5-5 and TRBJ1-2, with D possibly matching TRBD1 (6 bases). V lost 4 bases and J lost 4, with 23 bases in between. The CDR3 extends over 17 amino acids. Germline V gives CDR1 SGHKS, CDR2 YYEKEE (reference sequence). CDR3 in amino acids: CASSPAAGASTPYGYTF. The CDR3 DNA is TGTGCCAGCAGCCCCGCTGCGGGGGCCTCGACTCCCTATGGCTACACCTTC.

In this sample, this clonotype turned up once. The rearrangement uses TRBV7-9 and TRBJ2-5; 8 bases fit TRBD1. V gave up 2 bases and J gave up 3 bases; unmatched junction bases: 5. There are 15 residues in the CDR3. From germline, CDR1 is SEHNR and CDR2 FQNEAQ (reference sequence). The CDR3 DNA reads TGTGCCAGCAGCTTATTTACAGGGGGAAAAGAGACCCAGTACTTC. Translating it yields CASSLFTGGKETQYF.

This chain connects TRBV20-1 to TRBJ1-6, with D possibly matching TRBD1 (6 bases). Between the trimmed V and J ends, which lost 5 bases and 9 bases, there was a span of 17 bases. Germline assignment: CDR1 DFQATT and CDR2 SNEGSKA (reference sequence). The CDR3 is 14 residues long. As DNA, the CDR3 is TGCAGTGCTTCCTCCGGACAGAGGGGTTCACCCCTCCACTTT. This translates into CSASSGQRGSPLHF.

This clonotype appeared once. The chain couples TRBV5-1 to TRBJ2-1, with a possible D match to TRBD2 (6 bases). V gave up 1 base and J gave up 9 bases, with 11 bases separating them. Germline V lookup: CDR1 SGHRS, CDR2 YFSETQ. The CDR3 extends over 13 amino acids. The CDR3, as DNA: TGCGCCAGCAGCTTGCGGGGGTTCAGTGAGCAGTTCTTC. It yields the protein CASSLRGFSEQFF.

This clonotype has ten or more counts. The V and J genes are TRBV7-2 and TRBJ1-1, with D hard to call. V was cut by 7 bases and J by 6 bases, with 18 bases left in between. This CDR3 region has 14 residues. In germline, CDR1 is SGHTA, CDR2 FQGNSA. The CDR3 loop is CASTRVKGAAEAFF. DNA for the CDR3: TGTGCCAGCACCCGCGTAAAGGGAGCGGCTGAAGCTTTCTTT. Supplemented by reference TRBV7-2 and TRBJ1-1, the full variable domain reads GAGVSQSPSNKVTEKGKDVELRCDPISGHTALYWYRQSLGQGLEFLIYFQGNSAPDKSGLPSDRFSAERTGGSVSTLTIQRTQQEDSAVYLCASTRVKGAAEAFFGQGTRLTVV.

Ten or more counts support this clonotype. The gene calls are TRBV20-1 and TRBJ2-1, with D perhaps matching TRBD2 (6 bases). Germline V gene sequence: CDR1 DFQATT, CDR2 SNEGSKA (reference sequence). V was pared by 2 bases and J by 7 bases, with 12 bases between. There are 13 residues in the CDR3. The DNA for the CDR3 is TGCAGTGCTAGAATGGGGGGAGAGAATGAGCAGTTCTTC. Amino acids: CSARMGGENEQFF.